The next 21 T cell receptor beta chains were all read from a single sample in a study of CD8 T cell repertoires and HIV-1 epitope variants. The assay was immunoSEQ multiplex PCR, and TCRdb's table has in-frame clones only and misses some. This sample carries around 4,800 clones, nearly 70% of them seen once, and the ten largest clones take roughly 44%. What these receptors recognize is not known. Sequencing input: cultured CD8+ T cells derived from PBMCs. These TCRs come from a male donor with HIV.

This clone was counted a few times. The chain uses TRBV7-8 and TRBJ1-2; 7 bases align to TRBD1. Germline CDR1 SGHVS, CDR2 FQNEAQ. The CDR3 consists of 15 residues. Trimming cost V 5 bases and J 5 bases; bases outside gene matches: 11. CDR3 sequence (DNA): TGTGCCAGCAGCGACGGACAGGTATCGCCGTATGGCTACACCTTC. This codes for CASSDGQVSPYGYTF.

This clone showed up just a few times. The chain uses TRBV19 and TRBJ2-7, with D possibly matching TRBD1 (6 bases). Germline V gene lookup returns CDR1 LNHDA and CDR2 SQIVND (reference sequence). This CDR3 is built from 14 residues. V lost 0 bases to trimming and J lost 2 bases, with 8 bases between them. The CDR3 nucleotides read TGTGCCAGTAGTATAGAGACAGGAGCCTACGAGCAGTACTTC. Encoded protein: CASSIETGAYEQYF.

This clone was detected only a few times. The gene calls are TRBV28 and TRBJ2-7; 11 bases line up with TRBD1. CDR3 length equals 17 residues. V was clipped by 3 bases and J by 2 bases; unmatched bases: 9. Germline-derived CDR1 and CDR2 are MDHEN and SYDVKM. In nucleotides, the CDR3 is TGTGCCAGCAGTTTCAGGGGGACAGGGGGTCATACCTACGAGCAGTACTTC. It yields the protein CASSFRGTGGHTYEQYF. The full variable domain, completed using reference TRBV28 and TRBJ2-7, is DVKVTQSSRYLVKRTGEKVFLECVQDMDHENMFWYRQDPGLGLRLIYFSYDVKMKEKGDIPEGYSVSREKKERFSLILESASTNQTSMYLCASSFRGTGGHTYEQYFGPGTRLTVT.

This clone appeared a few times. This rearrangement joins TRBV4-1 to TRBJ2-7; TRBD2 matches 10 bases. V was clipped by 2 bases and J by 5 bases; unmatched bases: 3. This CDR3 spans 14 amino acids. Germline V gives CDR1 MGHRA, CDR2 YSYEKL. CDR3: CASSQLAGDHEQYF. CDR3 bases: TGCGCCAGCAGCCAACTAGCGGGAGACCACGAGCAGTACTTC.

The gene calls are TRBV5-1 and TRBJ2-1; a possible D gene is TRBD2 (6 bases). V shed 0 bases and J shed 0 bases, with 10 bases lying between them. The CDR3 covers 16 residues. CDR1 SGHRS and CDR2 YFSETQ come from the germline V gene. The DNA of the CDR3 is TGCGCCAGCAGCTTGGACCGGGGGAGCTCCTACAATGAGCAGTTCTTC. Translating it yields CASSLDRGSSYNEQFF.

DNA for the CDR3: TGCGCCAGCAGCTGGACTAGTCTTATCCACAATGAGCAGTTCTTC. As protein: CASSWTSLIHNEQFF. The chain has TRBV5-1 and TRBJ2-1; 7 bases fit TRBD2. CDR3 length equals 15 residues. Germline CDR1 reads SGHRS; CDR2 reads YFSETQ. Trimming cost V 3 bases and J 5 bases; bases outside gene matches: 8.

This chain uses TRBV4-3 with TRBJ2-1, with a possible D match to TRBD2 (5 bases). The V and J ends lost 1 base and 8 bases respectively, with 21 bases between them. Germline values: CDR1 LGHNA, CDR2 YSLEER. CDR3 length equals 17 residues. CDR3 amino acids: CASSQAPLPLDLDEQFF. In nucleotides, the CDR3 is TGCGCCAGCAGCCAAGCCCCCCTACCACTAGATCTAGATGAGCAGTTCTTC.

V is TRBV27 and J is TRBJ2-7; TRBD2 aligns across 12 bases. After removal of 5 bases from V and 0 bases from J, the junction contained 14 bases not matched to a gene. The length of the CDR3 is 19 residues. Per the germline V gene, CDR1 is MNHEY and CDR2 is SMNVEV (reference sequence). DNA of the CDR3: TGTGCCAGCAGTAGGGCCCCAAGGCTAGCGGGAGGGCCCTCCTACGAGCAGTACTTC. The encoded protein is CASSRAPRLAGGPSYEQYF.

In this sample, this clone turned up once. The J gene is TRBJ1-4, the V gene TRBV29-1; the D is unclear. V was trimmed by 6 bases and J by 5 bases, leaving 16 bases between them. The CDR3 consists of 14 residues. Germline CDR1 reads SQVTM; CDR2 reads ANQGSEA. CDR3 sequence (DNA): TGCAGCGTCAAGAGGAGCAGTGGGAATGAAAAACTGTTTTTT. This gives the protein CSVKRSSGNEKLFF.

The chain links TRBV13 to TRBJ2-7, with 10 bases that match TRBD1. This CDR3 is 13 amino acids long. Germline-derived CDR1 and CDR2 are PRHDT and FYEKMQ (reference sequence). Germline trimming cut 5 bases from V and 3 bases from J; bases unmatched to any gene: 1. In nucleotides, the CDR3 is TGTGCCAGCAGCGGGACAGGGGTCTACGAGCAGTACTTC. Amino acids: CASSGTGVYEQYF.

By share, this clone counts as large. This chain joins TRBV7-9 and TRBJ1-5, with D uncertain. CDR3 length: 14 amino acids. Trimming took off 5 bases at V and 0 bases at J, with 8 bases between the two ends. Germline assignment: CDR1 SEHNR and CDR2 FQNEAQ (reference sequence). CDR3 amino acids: CASSPSYSNQPQHF. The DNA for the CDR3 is TGTGCCAGCAGCCCGAGCTATAGCAATCAGCCCCAGCATTTT. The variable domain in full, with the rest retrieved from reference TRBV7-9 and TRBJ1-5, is DTGVSQNPRHKITKRGQNVTFRCDPISEHNRLYWYRQTLGQGPEFLTYFQNEAQLEKSRLLSDRFSAERPKGSFSTLEIQRTEQGDSAMYLCASSPSYSNQPQHFGDGTRLSIL.

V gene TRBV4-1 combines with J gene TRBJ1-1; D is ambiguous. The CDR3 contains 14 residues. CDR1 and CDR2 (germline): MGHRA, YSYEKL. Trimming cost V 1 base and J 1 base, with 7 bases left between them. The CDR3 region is CASSQGPTNTEAFF. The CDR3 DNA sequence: TGCGCCAGCAGCCAAGGACCGACGAACACTGAAGCTTTCTTT.

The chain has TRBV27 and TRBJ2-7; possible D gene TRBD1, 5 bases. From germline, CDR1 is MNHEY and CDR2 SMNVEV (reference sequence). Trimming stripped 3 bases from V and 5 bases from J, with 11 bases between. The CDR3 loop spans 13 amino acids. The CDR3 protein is CASSLGPSNEQYF. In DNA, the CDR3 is TGTGCCAGCAGTTTGGGGCCCAGCAACGAGCAGTACTTC.

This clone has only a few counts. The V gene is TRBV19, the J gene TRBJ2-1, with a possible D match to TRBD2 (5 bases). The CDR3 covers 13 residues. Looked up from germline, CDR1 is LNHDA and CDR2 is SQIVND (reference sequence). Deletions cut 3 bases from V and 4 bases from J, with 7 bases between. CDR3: CASSIGDYNEQFF. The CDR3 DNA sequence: TGTGCCAGTAGTATCGGGGATTACAATGAGCAGTTCTTC.

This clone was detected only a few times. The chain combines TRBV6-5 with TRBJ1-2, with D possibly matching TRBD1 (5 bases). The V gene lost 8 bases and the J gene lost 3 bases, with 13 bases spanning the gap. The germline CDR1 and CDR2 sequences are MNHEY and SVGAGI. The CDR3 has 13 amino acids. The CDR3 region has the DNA TGTGCCAGCGGGGTTGGGGGTTACTATGGCTACACCTTC. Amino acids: CASGVGGYYGYTF.

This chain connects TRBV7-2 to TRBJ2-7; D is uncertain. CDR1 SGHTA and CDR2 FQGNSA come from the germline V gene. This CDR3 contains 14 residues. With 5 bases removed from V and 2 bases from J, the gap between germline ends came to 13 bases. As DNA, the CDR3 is TGTGCCAGCAGCCCAGGCCCGGGTCCCTACGAGCAGTACTTC. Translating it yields CASSPGPGPYEQYF.

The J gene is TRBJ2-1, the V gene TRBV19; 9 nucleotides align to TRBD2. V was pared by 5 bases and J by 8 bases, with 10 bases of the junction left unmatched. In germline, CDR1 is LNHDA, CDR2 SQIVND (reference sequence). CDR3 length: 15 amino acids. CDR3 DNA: TGTGCCAGTAGTGATGGGACTAGCCGGGGGGATGAGCAGTTCTTC. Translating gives CASSDGTSRGDEQFF.

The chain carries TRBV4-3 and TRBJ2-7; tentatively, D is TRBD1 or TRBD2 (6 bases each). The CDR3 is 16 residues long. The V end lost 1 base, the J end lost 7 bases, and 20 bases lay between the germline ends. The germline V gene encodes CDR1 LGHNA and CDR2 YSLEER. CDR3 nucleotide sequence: TGCGCCAGCAGCCAAGCACTCCTATCCGGGGGCGAAGAGCAGTACTTC. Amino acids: CASSQALLSGGEEQYF.

CDR3 sequence: CASSLAGEHNEQFF. DNA of the CDR3: TGTGCCAGCAGTTTAGCGGGAGAACACAATGAGCAGTTCTTC. This chain joins TRBV27 and TRBJ2-1, with TRBD2 matching over 7 bases. J gave up 5 bases and V 2 bases, and 3 bases lay outside the gene matches. The CDR3 spans 14 residues. The germline V gene encodes CDR1 MNHEY and CDR2 SMNVEV (reference sequence).

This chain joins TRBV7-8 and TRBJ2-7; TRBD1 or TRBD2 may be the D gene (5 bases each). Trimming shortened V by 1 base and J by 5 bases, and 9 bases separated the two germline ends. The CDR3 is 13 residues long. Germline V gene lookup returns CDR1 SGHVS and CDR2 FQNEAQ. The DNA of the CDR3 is TGTGCCAGCAGCTTAGGGGGGTTCGACGAGCAGTACTTC. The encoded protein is CASSLGGFDEQYF.

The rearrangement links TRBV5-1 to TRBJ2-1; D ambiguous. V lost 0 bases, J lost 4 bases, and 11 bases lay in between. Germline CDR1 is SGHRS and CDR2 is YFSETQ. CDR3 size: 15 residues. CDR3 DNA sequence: TGCGCCAGCAGCTTGGCGGCTGGTATTTACAATGAGCAGTTCTTC. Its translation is CASSLAAGIYNEQFF.